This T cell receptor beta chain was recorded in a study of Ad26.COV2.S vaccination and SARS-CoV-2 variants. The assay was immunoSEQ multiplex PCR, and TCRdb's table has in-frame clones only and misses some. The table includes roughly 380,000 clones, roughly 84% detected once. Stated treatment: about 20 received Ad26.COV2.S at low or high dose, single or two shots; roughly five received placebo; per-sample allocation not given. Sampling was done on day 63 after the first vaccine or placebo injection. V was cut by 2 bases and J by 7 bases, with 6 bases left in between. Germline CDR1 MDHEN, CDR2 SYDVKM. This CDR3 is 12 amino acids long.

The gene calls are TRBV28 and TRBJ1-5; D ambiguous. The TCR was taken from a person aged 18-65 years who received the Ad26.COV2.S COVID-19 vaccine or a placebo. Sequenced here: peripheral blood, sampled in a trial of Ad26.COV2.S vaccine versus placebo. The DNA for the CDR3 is TGTGCCAGCAGTTTAAAGAGACAGCCCCAGCATTTT. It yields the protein CASSLKRQPQHF.